Shown below are 13 T cell receptor beta chains from a single sample sequenced in a study of OX40 agonist ivuxolimab in advanced cancers. Clones were read by immunoSEQ multiplex PCR, and TCRdb kept only the in-frame ones, dropping some. The sample yields around 68,000 clones, 80% to 95% seen once. Here the sequenced sample was CD4+ or CD8+ T cells sorted from blood, taken in a trial of the OX40 agonist ivuxolimab. All receptors derive from an adult with an advanced solid tumor such as melanoma, head and neck, liver or kidney cancer.

The V and J genes are TRBV10-3 and TRBJ1-2; no definite D call. The CDR3 runs to 14 residues. Germline V gene sequence: CDR1 ENHRY, CDR2 SYGVKD. Trimming removed 5 bases at V and 12 bases at J, with 22 bases between. DNA of the CDR3: TGTGCCATCAGTCCTCGGACCGGCTTAATTGACGACACCTTC. Amino acid sequence: CAISPRTGLIDDTF.

The chain employs TRBV11-3 and TRBJ1-4; D unclear. The CDR3 spans 14 residues. With 1 base removed from V and 7 bases from J, the gap between germline ends came to 10 bases. The germline gives CDR1 SGHNT, CDR2 YENEEA. This chain's CDR3 is CASSLGQGGEKLFF. The CDR3 bases are TGTGCCAGCAGCTTAGGCCAAGGAGGTGAAAAACTGTTTTTT. Looking up the rest from reference TRBV11-3 and TRBJ1-4 gives the full variable domain: EAGVVQSPRYKIIEKKQPVAFWCNPISGHNTLYWYLQNLGQGPELLIRYENEEAVDDSQLPKDRFSAERLKGVDSTLKIQPAELGDSAVYLCASSLGQGGEKLFFGSGTQLSVL.

This chain uses TRBV25-1 with TRBJ2-1, with 8 bases matching TRBD1. CDR1 is MGHDK and CDR2 is SYGVNS in the germline V gene. The length of the CDR3 is 15 residues. Trimming took 5 bases from V and 5 from J; bases not matched to a gene: 8. The CDR3 sequence is CASSPWGTGDNEQFF. Here the CDR3 DNA reads TGTGCCAGCAGTCCGTGGGGGACAGGCGACAATGAGCAGTTCTTC. Looking up the rest from reference TRBV25-1 and TRBJ2-1 gives the full variable domain: EADIYQTPRYLVIGTGKKITLECSQTMGHDKMYWYQQDPGMELHLIHYSYGVNSTEKGDLSSESTVSRIRTEHFPLTLESARPSHTSQYLCASSPWGTGDNEQFFGPGTRLTVL.

The rearrangement uses TRBV5-1 and TRBJ1-6, with a possible D match to TRBD1 (5 bases). Trimming removed 0 bases from V and 5 bases from J, with 18 bases in between. Germline V gene lookup returns CDR1 SGHRS and CDR2 YFSETQ. The CDR3 has 18 residues. The CDR3 DNA is TGCGCCAGCAGCTTGGAAGGGGCGTGGGGCAGGGATAATTCACCCCTCCACTTT. Translating it yields CASSLEGAWGRDNSPLHF.

The rearrangement links TRBV11-2 to TRBJ1-6; D ambiguous. Germline V CDR1 and CDR2: SGHAT, FQNNGV. This CDR3 contains 14 residues. Trimming left V 2 bases short and J 7 bases short, with 9 bases between. The CDR3 is CASSLQVGNSPLHF. The CDR3 nucleotides read TGTGCCAGCAGCTTACAGGTCGGGAATTCACCCCTCCACTTT. Drawing the rest from reference TRBV11-2 and TRBJ1-6, the complete variable domain is EAGVAQSPRYKIIEKRQSVAFWCNPISGHATLYWYQQILGQGPKLLIQFQNNGVVDDSQLPKDRFSAERLKGVDSTLKIQPAKLEDSAVYLCASSLQVGNSPLHFGNGTRLTVT.

The CDR3 DNA is TGTGCCAGTAGTATAGCTAGGGAGCCGATTACAGATACGCAGTATTTT. Protein sequence: CASSIAREPITDTQYF. The chain joins TRBV19 to TRBJ2-3, with D possibly matching TRBD2 (5 bases). The CDR3 extends over 16 amino acids. Trimming stripped 1 base from V and 3 bases from J, with 14 bases between. CDR1 is LNHDA and CDR2 is SQIVND in the germline V gene (reference sequence).

The rearrangement links TRBV2 to TRBJ1-2; maybe TRBD1 (6 bases). Germline V lookup: CDR1 SNHLY, CDR2 FYNNEI. The CDR3 consists of 14 residues. Between the trimmed V and J ends, which lost 4 bases and 4 bases, there was a span of 13 bases. CDR3 nucleotides: TGTGCCAGCAGTGGGGTACAGGGCGGCTATGGCTACACCTTC. This codes for CASSGVQGGYGYTF.

V usage is TRBV6-1 and J usage is TRBJ1-5, with D perhaps matching TRBD1 (5 bases). The CDR3 runs to 15 residues. From germline, CDR1 is MNHNS and CDR2 SASEGT. Trimming left V 8 bases short and J 0 bases short, with 14 bases between. CDR3 loop: CASSQYQGSNQPQHF. The CDR3 DNA sequence: TGTGCCAGCTCCCAATATCAGGGTAGCAATCAGCCCCAGCATTTT.

This chain uses TRBV6-6 with TRBJ1-1; D perhaps matches TRBD1 (6 bases). The CDR3 sequence is 13 residues long. The germline V and J ends were trimmed by 4 bases and 5 bases, with 11 bases remaining between them. Looked up from germline, CDR1 is MNHNY and CDR2 is SVGAGI (reference sequence). CDR3 nucleotides: TGTGCCAGCAGTTTAAAAGGGGGTACTGAAGCTTTCTTT. It codes for CASSLKGGTEAFF.

This chain joins TRBV9 and TRBJ1-3; D perhaps matches TRBD1 (6 bases). This CDR3 region has 16 residues. Trimming took 3 bases from V and 0 from J, leaving 13 bases between them. Per germline, CDR1 SGDLS and CDR2 YYNGEE. For the CDR3, the DNA is TGTGCCAGCAGCGGAGGAGGGGGGTCCTCTGGAAACACCATATATTTT. It yields the protein CASSGGGGSSGNTIYF.

This rearrangement joins TRBV19 to TRBJ2-3; D is unresolved. V was trimmed by 0 bases and J by 6 bases, leaving 4 bases between them. Germline CDR1 reads LNHDA; CDR2 reads SQIVND (reference sequence). The CDR3 runs 12 residues. The CDR3 DNA reads TGTGCCAGTAGTATAGACTGGGATACGCAGTATTTT. Translating it yields CASSIDWDTQYF.

The sample holds one count of this clone. The V and J genes are TRBV2 and TRBJ2-6; D call uncertain. Per the germline V gene, CDR1 is SNHLY and CDR2 is FYNNEI. The CDR3 length is 15 residues. V lost 6 bases to trimming and J lost 0 bases, with 9 bases between them. CDR3 sequence reads: CASSRLTSGANVLTF. CDR3 sequence (DNA): TGTGCCAGCAGCCGACTGACCTCTGGGGCCAACGTCCTGACTTTC. The full variable domain, in which reference TRBV2 and TRBJ2-6 provide the parts outside the CDR3, is EPEVTQTPSHQVTQMGQEVILRCVPISNHLYFYWYRQILGQKVEFLVSFYNNEISEKSEIFDDQFSVERPDGSNFTLKIRSTKLEDSAMYFCASSRLTSGANVLTFGAGSRLTVL.

The chain is built from TRBV10-3 and TRBJ2-1; TRBD2 agrees at 10 bases. The CDR3 sequence is 16 residues long. Trimming cost V 2 bases and J 4 bases; bases outside gene matches: 5. Germline V CDR1 and CDR2: ENHRY, SYGVKD. The CDR3: CAISETSSGGYNEQFF. CDR3 nucleotides: TGTGCCATCAGTGAGACATCTAGCGGGGGTTACAATGAGCAGTTCTTC.